The 10 T cell receptor beta chains in this list originate from one sample, sequenced in a study of T cells in Graves' hyperthyroidism and ophthalmopathy. Template material for amplifying TCR beta CDR3 regions consisted of RNA transcripts. Primed by the HTBI set, a first-round RT-PCR was run on the TCR CDR3. TCRdb independently ran MiXCR on the multiplex PCR reads; one entry per CDR3 protein. This sample has around 500,000 distinct CDR3 sequences, with approximately 15% found just once. Sequenced input: blood. The source is a woman between 18 and 29 years old with Graves' hyperthyroidism.

The chain is built from TRBV9 and TRBJ2-3; 10 bases are a match to TRBD2. Germline assignment: CDR1 SGDLS and CDR2 YYNGEE. CDR3 length: 15 residues. The V segment lost 2 bases and the J segment 2 bases; nucleotides outside the gene matches: 2. CDR3 residues: CASSVLAGATDTQYF. DNA of the CDR3: TGTGCCAGCAGCGTGCTAGCGGGAGCCACAGATACGCAGTATTTT.

The chain combines TRBV6-1 with TRBJ1-1; D gene uncertain. Germline-derived CDR1 and CDR2 are MNHNS and SASEGT. This CDR3 is 13 amino acids long. Trimming stripped 4 bases from V and 5 bases from J, with 11 bases between. The CDR3 reads CASSGQGRTEAFF. The CDR3 coding sequence is TGTGCCAGCAGTGGTCAAGGGAGAACTGAAGCTTTCTTT.

In this sample, this clonotype turned up many times. This chain joins TRBV7-9 and TRBJ2-7; no clear D. V lost 5 bases and J lost 6, with 8 bases in between. The CDR3 is made up of 11 amino acids. Germline-derived CDR1 and CDR2 are SEHNR and FQNEAQ (reference sequence). This CDR3 reads CASSPGLEQYF. DNA of the CDR3: TGTGCCAGCAGCCCCGGTCTCGAGCAGTACTTC.

The sample holds many counts of this clonotype. The chain uses TRBV20-1 and TRBJ1-5, with TRBD1 as a possible D gene (5 bases). The CDR3 totals 16 residues. Trimming took off 6 bases at V and 3 bases at J, with 21 bases between the two ends. Germline V gene data show CDR1 as DFQATT and CDR2 as SNEGSKA (reference sequence). Here the CDR3 reads CSALNSGTLINQPQHF. As DNA, the CDR3 is TGCAGTGCCCTAAACTCCGGGACGCTCATCAATCAGCCCCAGCATTTT.

This clonotype was counted at least ten times. V and J are TRBV13 and TRBJ2-2, with 7 bases lining up with TRBD1. The CDR3 has 13 residues. CDR1 PRHDT and CDR2 FYEKMQ come from the germline V gene (reference sequence). V lost 5 bases to trimming and J lost 8 bases; unmatched junction nucleotides: 5. CDR3 sequence reads: CASSPTGAGELFF. In DNA, the CDR3 is TGTGCCAGCAGCCCCACAGGGGCGGGGGAGCTGTTTTTT.

This clonotype appeared many times. This chain joins TRBV27 and TRBJ2-1; D call uncertain. The length of the CDR3 is 14 residues. Trimming stripped 2 bases from V and 7 bases from J, with 12 bases between. Germline loops: CDR1 MNHEY, CDR2 SMNVEV (reference sequence). The CDR3 DNA reads as TGTGCCAGCAGTTTAGTGGGCCGCGGTAATGAGCAGTTCTTC. Translating it yields CASSLVGRGNEQFF.

The CDR3 DNA reads as TGTGCCAGTAGTATGGACAGGTTGACTGAAGCTTTCTTT. Amino acids: CASSMDRLTEAFF. The J gene is TRBJ1-1, the V gene TRBV19; TRBD1 matches at 7 bases. Per germline, CDR1 LNHDA and CDR2 SQIVND (reference sequence). Trimming took 3 bases from V and 5 from J; bases not matched to a gene: 3. This CDR3 region has 13 residues. Full variable domain (missing parts from reference TRBV19 and TRBJ1-1): DGGITQSPKYLFRKEGQNVTLSCEQNLNHDAMYWYRQDPGQGLRLIYYSQIVNDFQKGDIAEGYSVSREKKESFPLTVTSAQKNPTAFYLCASSMDRLTEAFFGQGTRLTVV.

This clonotype was recorded at least ten times. This chain links TRBV9 with TRBJ2-7; D gene uncertain. V was clipped by 4 bases and J by 2 bases, with 7 bases between them. The CDR3 length is 12 residues. Germline V lookup: CDR1 SGDLS, CDR2 YYNGEE. The CDR3 loop reads CASSPPAYEQYV. DNA for the CDR3: TGTGCCAGCAGCCCGCCCGCCTACGAGCAGTACGTC.

Remarks on this clonotype: The germline gene is not matched at one end of the junction; a read error may be the cause. The chain has TRBV7-3 and TRBJ2-3; weak D call: TRBD2 (6 bases). This CDR3 comprises 14 residues. Germline lookup yields CDR1 SGHTA and CDR2 FQGTGA. The CDR3 DNA is TGTGTCAGCAGCCCGGGGACTAGCACAGATACGCAGTATTTT. Amino acids: CVSSPGTSTDTQYF.

The chain links TRBV11-2 to TRBJ2-3; D gene ambiguous. The CDR3 sequence is 14 residues long. Germline V CDR1 and CDR2: SGHAT, FQNNGV. Trimming took off 6 bases at V and 4 bases at J, with 14 bases between the two ends. The CDR3 region has the DNA TGTGCCAGCAGATCCGGGCAACGGGCAGATACGCAGTATTTT. It is translated as CASRSGQRADTQYF.